This T cell receptor (beta chain) was sequenced during a study of T cells in Graves' hyperthyroidism and ophthalmopathy. The table lists this clonotype with many counts. Trimming cost V 6 bases and J 4 bases, with 24 bases left between them. This CDR3 has 17 amino acids. Germline V CDR1 and CDR2: MDHEN, SYDVKM. Regions amplified from RNA transcripts were the TCR beta CDR3 regions. Carried out on the TCR CDR3, a first-round RT-PCR used the HTBI primer set. TCRdb passed the multiplex PCR reads through MiXCR, listing each CDR3 protein once. The sample lists roughly 700,000 distinct CDR3 sequences; roughly 17% were seen once.

The receptor comes from a man aged 50-60 years with Graves' hyperthyroidism. The sample was blood. V and J are TRBV28 and TRBJ1-1; perhaps TRBD1 as D (6 bases). CDR3 sequence reads: CASSSIQRTALGTEAFF. DNA of the CDR3: TGTGCCAGCAGCTCAATACAAAGGACAGCCCTTGGCACTGAAGCTTTCTTT.